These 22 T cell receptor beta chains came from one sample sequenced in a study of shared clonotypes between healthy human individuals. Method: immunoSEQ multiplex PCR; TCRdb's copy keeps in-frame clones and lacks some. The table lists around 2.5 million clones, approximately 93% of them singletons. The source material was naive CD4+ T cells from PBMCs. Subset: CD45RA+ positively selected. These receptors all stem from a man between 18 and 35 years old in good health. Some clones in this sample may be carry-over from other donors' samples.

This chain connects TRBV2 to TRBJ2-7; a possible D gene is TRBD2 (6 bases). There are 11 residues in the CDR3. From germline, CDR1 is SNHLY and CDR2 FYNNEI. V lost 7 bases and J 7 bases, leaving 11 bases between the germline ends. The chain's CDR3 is CASKEAGEQYF. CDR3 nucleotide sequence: TGTGCCAGCAAGGAGGCGGGGGAGCAGTACTTC.

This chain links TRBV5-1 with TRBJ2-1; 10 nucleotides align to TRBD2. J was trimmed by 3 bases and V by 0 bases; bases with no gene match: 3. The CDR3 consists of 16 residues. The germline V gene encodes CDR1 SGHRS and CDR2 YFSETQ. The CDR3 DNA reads TGCGCCAGCAGCTTGGGGTCTAGCGGGGGCTACAATGAGCAGTTCTTC. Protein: CASSLGSSGGYNEQFF.

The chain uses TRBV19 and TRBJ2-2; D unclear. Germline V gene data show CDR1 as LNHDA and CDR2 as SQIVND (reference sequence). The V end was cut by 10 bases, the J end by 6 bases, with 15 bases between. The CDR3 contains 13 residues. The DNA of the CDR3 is TGTGCCACCTCGACACAAGGTGCCGGGGAGCTGTTTTTT. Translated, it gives CATSTQGAGELFF.

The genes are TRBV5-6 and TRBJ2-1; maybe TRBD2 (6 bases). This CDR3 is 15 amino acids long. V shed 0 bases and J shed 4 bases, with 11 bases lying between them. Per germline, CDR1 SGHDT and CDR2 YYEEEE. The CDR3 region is CASSLELAAYNEQFF. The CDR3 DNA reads TGTGCCAGCAGCTTGGAACTAGCAGCTTACAATGAGCAGTTCTTC.

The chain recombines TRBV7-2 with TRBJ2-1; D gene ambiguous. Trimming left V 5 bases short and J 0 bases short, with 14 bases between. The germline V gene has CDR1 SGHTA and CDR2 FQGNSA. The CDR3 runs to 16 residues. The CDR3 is CASSTRRFSSYNEQFF. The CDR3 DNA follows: TGTGCCAGCAGCACGAGACGTTTCAGCTCCTACAATGAGCAGTTCTTC. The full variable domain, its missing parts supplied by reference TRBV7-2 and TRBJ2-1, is GAGVSQSPSNKVTEKGKDVELRCDPISGHTALYWYRQSLGQGLEFLIYFQGNSAPDKSGLPSDRFSAERTGGSVSTLTIQRTQQEDSAVYLCASSTRRFSSYNEQFFGPGTRLTVL.

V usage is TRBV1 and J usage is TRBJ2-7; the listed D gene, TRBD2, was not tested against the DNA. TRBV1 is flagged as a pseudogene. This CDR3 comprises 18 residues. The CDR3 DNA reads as TGCACCAGCAGCCAAGGTCCCCCGGGGCGGGAAAGCTCCTACGAGCAGTACTTC. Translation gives CTSSQGPPGRESSYEQYF.

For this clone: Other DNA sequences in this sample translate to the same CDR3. The CDR3 loop is CATSKGTVYEQYF. The CDR3 coding sequence is TGTGCCACCAGCAAGGGGACTGTCTACGAGCAGTACTTC. The rearrangement joins TRBV15 to TRBJ2-7, with a weak D call TRBD2 (6 bases). The CDR3 is 13 residues long. CDR1 LNHNV and CDR2 YYDKDF come from the germline V gene (reference sequence). V shed 4 bases and J shed 3 bases, with 10 bases lying between them.

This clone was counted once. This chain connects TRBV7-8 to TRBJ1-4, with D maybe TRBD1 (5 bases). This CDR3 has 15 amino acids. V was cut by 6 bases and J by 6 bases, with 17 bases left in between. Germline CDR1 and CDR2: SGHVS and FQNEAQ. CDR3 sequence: CASRAWGREDEKLFF. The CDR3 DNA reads TGTGCCAGCAGAGCGTGGGGCAGGGAGGATGAAAAACTGTTTTTT.

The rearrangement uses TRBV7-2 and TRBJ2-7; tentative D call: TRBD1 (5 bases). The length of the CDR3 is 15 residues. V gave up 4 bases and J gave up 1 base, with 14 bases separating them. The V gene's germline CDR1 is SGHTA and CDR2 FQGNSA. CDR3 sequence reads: CASSSKRQKSYEQYF. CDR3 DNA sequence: TGTGCCAGCAGCTCCAAACGACAGAAGTCCTACGAGCAGTACTTC.

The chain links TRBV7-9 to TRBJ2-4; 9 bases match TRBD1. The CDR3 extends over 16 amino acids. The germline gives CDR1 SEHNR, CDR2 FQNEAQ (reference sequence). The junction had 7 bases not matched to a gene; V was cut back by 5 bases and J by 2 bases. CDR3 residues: CASSPGQGGPKNIQYF. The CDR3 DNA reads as TGTGCCAGCAGCCCGGGACAGGGAGGGCCCAAAAACATTCAGTACTTC.

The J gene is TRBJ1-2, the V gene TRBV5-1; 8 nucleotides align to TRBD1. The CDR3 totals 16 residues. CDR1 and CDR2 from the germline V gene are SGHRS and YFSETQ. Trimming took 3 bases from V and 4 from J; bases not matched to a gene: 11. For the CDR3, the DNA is TGCGCCAGCAGCTCGCTAACAGGGGGAGGTGGCTATGGCTACACCTTC. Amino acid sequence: CASSSLTGGGGYGYTF.

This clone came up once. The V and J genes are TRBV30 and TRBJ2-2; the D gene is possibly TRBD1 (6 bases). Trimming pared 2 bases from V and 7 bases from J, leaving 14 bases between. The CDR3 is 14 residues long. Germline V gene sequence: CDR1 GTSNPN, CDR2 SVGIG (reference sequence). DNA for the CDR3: TGTGCCTGGAGTACCCACAGGGACCTCGGGGAGCTGTTTTTT. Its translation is CAWSTHRDLGELFF.

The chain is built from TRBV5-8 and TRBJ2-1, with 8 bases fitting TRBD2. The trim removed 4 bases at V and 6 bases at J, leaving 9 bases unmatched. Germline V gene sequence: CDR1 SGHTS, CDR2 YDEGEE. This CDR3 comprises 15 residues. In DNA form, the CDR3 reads TGTGCCAGCAGCGCCGGGACTAGTTTCTCCAATGAGCAGTTCTTC. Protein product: CASSAGTSFSNEQFF.

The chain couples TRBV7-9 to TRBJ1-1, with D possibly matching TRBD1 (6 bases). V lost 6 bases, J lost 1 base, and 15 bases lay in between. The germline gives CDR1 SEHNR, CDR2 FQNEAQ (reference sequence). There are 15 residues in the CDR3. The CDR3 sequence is CASRRGQGKNTEAFF. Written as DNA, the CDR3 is TGTGCCAGCAGGCGCGGCCAGGGGAAGAACACTGAAGCTTTCTTT.

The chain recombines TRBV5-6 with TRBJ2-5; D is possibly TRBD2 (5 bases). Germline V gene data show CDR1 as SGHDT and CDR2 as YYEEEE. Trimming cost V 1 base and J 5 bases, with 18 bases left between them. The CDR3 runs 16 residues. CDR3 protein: CASSLRSVTKRETQYF. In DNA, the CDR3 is TGTGCCAGCAGCTTGAGATCAGTCACCAAGCGGGAGACCCAGTACTTC.

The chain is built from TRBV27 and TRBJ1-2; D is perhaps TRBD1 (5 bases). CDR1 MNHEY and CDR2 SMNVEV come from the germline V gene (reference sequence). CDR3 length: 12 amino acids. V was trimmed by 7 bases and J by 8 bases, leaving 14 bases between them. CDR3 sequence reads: CASNLVGGGYTF. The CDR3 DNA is TGTGCCAGCAACCTCGTTGGGGGGGGCTACACCTTC.

The CDR3: CASSVSYESYNEQFF. CDR3 DNA: TGTGCCAGCAGCGTGAGTTATGAGTCGTACAATGAGCAGTTCTTC. V gene TRBV7-3 combines with J gene TRBJ2-1, with unresolved D. Deletions cut 5 bases from V and 4 bases from J, with 15 bases between. The CDR3 length is 15 residues. Germline V gives CDR1 SGHTA, CDR2 FQGTGA.

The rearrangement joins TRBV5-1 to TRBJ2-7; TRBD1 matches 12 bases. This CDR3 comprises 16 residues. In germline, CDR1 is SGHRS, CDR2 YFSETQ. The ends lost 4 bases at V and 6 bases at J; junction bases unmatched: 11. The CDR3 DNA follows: TGCGCCAGCAGCCAAACCTCCGGGACAGGGGGCGTCGAGCAGTACTTC. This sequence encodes CASSQTSGTGGVEQYF. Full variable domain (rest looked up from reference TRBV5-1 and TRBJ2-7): KAGVTQTPRYLIKTRGQQVTLSCSPISGHRSVSWYQQTPGQGLQFLFEYFSETQRNKGNFPGRFSGRQFSNSRSEMNVSTLELGDSALYLCASSQTSGTGGVEQYFGPGTRLTVT.

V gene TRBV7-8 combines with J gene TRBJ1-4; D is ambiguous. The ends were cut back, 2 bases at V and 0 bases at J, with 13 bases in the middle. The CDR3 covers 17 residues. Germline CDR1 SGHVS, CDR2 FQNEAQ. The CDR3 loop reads CASSLTGLVATNEKLFF. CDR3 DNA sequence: TGTGCCAGCAGCTTAACCGGACTAGTGGCAACTAATGAAAAACTGTTTTTT. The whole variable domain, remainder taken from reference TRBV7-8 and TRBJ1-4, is GAGVSQSPRYKVAKRGQDVALRCDPISGHVSLFWYQQALGQGPEFLTYFQNEAQLDKSGLPSDRFFAERPEGSVSTLKIQRTQQEDSAVYLCASSLTGLVATNEKLFFGSGTQLSVL.

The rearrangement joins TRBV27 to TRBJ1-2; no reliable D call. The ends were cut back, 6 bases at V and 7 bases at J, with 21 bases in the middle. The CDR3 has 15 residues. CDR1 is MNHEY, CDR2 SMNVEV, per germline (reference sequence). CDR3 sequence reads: CASRPEGLYRVGYTF. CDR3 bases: TGTGCCAGCAGACCTGAGGGCCTTTATCGCGTTGGCTACACCTTC.

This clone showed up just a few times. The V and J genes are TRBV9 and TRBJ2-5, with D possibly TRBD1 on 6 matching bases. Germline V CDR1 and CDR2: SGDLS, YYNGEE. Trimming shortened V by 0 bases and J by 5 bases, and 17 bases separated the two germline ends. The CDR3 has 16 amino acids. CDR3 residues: CASSVAGGQGMETQYF. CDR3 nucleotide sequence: TGTGCCAGCAGCGTAGCTGGAGGTCAGGGGATGGAGACCCAGTACTTC.

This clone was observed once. CDR3 protein: CASSLGTRLAGGNEQFF. In nucleotides, the CDR3 is TGTGCCAGCAGCTTGGGGACCCGACTAGCGGGGGGCAATGAGCAGTTCTTC. The rearrangement links TRBV5-4 to TRBJ2-1; 13 nucleotides match TRBD2. The CDR3 covers 17 residues. Germline V lookup: CDR1 SGHNT, CDR2 YYREEE (reference sequence). The V and J ends lost 0 bases and 6 bases, in that order; junction bases with no gene match: 6.